This T cell receptor (beta chain) was sequenced in a study of graft-versus-host responses after intestinal transplantation. Whole-study context: The whole recipient group had anti-thymocyte globulin induction followed by tacrolimus and steroids for around 3 years.

Overall study results and limits: Some GvH clones appeared in ileal mucosa or blood before recipient bone marrow. High graft-versus-host to host-versus-graft clonal ratios were seen in allografts of patients with graft-donor T cell macrochimerism.

The CDR3 is 18 amino acids. Per the germline V gene, CDR1 is LNHNV and CDR2 is YYDKDF (reference sequence). V was pared by 5 bases and J by 3 bases, with 18 bases of the junction left unmatched. TCRdb's table, derived via immunoSEQ multiplex PCR, lists solely in-frame clones and lacks some. The sample has roughly 89,000 clones, roughly 89% seen once. A remark on this clone: What it recognizes is unknown.

The chain links TRBV15 to TRBJ2-7; 8 bases map to TRBD1. The sequences come from unstimulated CD4+ T cells sorted from spleen or lymph node cells, collected before intestinal transplant. This TCR came from a human donor who received an intestinal transplant. Here the CDR3 reads CATSPRGQGKGSFYEQYF. The CDR3 DNA reads TGTGCCACCAGCCCTCGTGGACAGGGAAAGGGGTCTTTCTACGAGCAGTACTTC.